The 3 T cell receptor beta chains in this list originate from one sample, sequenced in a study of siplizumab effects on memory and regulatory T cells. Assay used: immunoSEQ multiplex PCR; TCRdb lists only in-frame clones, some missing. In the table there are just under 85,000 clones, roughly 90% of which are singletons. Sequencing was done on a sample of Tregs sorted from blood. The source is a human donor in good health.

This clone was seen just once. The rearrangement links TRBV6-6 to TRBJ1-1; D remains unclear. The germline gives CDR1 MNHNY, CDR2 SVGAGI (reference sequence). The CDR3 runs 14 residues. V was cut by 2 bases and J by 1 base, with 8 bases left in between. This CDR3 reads CASSYIGGNTEAFF. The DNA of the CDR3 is TGTGCCAGCAGTTACATCGGCGGGAACACTGAAGCTTTCTTT.

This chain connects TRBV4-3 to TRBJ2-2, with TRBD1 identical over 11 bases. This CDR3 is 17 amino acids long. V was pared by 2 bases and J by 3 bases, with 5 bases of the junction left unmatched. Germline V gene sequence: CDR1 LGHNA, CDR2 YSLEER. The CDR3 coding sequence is TGCGCCAGCAGCCAATTACCGGGACAGGGGGACACCGGGGAGCTGTTTTTT. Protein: CASSQLPGQGDTGELFF.

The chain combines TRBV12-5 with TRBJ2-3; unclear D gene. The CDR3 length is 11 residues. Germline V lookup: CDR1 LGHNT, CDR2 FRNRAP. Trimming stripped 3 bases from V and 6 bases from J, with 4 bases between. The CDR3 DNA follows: TGTGCTAGTGGTTTTGCCGATACGCAGTATTTT. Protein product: CASGFADTQYF.